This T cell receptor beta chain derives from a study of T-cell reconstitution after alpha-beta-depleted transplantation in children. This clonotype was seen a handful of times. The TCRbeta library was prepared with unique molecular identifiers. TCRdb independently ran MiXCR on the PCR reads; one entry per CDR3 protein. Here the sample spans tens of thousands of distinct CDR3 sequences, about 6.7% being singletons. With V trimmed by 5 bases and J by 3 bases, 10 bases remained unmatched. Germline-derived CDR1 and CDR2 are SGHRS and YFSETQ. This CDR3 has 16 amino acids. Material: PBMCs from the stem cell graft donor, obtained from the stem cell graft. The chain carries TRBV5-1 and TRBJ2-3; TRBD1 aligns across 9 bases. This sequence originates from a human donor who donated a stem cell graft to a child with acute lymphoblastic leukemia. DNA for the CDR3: TGCGCCAGCAGTTTCGCGGGGACAGGGAGGACAGATACGCAGTATTTT. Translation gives CASSFAGTGRTDTQYF.